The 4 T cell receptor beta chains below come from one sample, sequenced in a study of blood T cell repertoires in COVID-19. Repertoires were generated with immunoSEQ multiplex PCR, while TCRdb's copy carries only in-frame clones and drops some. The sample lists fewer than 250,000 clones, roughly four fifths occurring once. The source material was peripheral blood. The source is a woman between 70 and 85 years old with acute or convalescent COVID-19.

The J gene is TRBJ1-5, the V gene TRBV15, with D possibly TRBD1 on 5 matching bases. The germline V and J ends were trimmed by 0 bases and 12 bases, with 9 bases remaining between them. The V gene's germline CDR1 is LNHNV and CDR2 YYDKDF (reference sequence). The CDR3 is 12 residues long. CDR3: CATSRDVQGQHF. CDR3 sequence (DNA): TGTGCCACCAGCAGAGATGTGCAGGGCCAGCATTTT.

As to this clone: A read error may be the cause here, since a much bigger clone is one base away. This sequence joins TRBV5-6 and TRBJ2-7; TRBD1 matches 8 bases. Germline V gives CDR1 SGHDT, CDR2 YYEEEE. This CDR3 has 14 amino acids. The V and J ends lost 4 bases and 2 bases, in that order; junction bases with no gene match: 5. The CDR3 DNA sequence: TGTGCCAGCAGCCCCCGGGACAGGCCCTACGAGCAGTACTTC. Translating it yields CASSPRDRPYEQYF.

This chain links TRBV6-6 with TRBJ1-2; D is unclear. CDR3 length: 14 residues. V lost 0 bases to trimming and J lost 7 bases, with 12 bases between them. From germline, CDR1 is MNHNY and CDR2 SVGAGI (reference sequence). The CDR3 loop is CASSYSGGEGGYTF. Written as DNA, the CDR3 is TGTGCCAGCAGTTACTCCGGAGGAGAGGGTGGCTACACCTTC.

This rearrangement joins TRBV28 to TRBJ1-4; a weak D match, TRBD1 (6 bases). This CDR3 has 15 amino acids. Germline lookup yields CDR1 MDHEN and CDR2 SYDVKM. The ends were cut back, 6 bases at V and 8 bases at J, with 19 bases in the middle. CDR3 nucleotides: TGTGCCAGCAGACTAGACGGGACAAAGTTGGAAAAACTGTTTTTT. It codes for CASRLDGTKLEKLFF.